This is a list of T cell receptor beta chains from one sample in a study of OX40 agonist ivuxolimab in advanced cancers. TCRdb's table, derived via immunoSEQ multiplex PCR, lists solely in-frame clones and lacks some. The table has tens of thousands of clones, around 85% seen once. The sequenced sample was CD4+ or CD8+ T cells sorted from blood, obtained in a trial of the OX40 agonist ivuxolimab. These receptors all stem from an adult with an advanced solid tumor such as melanoma, head and neck, liver or kidney cancer. Both conserved end residues are part of each CDR3. D genes are given only for firm matches. Not every row has a clone size; where given, it reads once, few, many or a size class.

clone size,V gene,J gene,D gene,CDR3 DNA,CDR3 protein
-,TRBV10-2,TRBJ2-7,-,TGCGCCAGCAGTGAGAATAGAGACAGTTACGAGCAGTACTTC,CASSENRDSYEQYF
few,TRBV7-8,TRBJ1-1,-,TGTGCCAGCAGCTTAGCTGGGGCTACAGGGTTCACTGAAGCTTTCTTT,CASSLAGATGFTEAFF
-,TRBV14,TRBJ2-1,-,TGTGCCAGCAGCAAGAGCTCCTACAATGAGCAGTTCTTC,CASSKSSYNEQFF
-,TRBV6-5,TRBJ2-2,TRBD1,TGTGCCAGCAGTGGACAGGGGGCGTGGACCGGGGAGCTGTTTTTT,CASSGQGAWTGELFF
-,TRBV20-1,TRBJ2-5,-,TGCAGTGTTGAGTTTAAGACCCAGTACTTC,CSVEFKTQYF
once,TRBV4-1,TRBJ1-4,-,TGCGCCAGCAGCCAAGACGACAGGAGCCTTAATGAAAAACTGTTTTTT,CASSQDDRSLNEKLFF
-,TRBV5-1,TRBJ1-1,-,TGCGCCAGCAGTCCAGGACGGGAGAACACTGAAGCTTTCTTT,CASSPGRENTEAFF
-,TRBV6-5,TRBJ1-1,TRBD1,TGTGCCAGCAGAAAAACAGGGGTCAACACTGAAGCTTTCTTT,CASRKTGVNTEAFF
-,TRBV19,TRBJ1-5,-,TGTGCCAGTAGTATAATATTTTGGGGCAGGAGCGTGGATCAGCCCCAGCATTTT,CASSIIFWGRSVDQPQHF
-,TRBV9,TRBJ1-4,-,TGTGCCAGCAGCGTTTCTGGGAAAGAGCTGTTTTTT,CASSVSGKELFF
-,TRBV7-6,TRBJ2-1,TRBD1,TGTGCCAGCAGCTTAGGGTTCCGCGACAGGGGATTAAGAAATGAGCAGTTCTTC,CASSLGFRDRGLRNEQFF
-,TRBV23-1,TRBJ2-4,-,TGCGCCAGCAGTCAATCCGTGGTTGCGGCCAAAAACATTCAGTACTTC,CASSQSVVAAKNIQYF
-,TRBV11-2,TRBJ2-7,TRBD1,TGTGCCAGCAGCTTAGGGACAGGGTGGGGCGAGCAGTACTTC,CASSLGTGWGEQYF
once,TRBV29-1,TRBJ2-1,TRBD2,TGCAGCGGAGGGGGTAGCGGGGCTAGCTCCTACAATGAGCAGTTCTTC,CSGGGSGASSYNEQFF
-,TRBV30,TRBJ1-3,TRBD1,TGTGCCTGGGACAGGGGTGCCGGAAACACCATATATTTT,CAWDRGAGNTIYF
-,TRBV19,TRBJ2-7,TRBD1,TGTGCCAGTAGTCGGGACAGGGCCTACGAGCAGTACTTC,CASSRDRAYEQYF